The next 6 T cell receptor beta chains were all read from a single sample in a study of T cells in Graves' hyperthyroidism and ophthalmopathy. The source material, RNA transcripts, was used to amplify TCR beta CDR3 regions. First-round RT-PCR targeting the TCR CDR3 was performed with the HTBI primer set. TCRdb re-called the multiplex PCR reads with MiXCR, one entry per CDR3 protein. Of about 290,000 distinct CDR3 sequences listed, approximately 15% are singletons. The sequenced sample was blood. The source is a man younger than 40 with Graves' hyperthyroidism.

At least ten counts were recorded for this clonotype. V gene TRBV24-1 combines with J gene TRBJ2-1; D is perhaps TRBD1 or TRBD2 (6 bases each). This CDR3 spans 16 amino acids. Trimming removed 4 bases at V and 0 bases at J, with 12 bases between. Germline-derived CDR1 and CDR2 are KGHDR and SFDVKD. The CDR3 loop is CATSDGGGGSYNEQFF. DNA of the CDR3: TGTGCCACCAGTGACGGGGGCGGTGGCTCCTACAATGAGCAGTTCTTC.

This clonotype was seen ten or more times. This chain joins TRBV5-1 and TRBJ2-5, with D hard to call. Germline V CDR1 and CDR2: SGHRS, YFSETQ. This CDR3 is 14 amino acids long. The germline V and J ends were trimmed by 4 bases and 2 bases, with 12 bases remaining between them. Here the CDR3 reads CASSHPAAQETQYF. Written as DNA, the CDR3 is TGCGCCAGCAGCCACCCGGCAGCTCAAGAGACCCAGTACTTC.

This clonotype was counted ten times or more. The CDR3 here is CASSLEGLSNQPQHF. CDR3 DNA sequence: TGCGCCAGCAGCTTGGAGGGGTTGAGCAATCAGCCCCAGCATTTT. The chain carries TRBV5-1 and TRBJ1-5; D perhaps matches TRBD1 (5 bases). Trimming removed 0 bases from V and 1 base from J, with 8 bases in between. The CDR3 covers 15 residues. Germline values: CDR1 SGHRS, CDR2 YFSETQ.

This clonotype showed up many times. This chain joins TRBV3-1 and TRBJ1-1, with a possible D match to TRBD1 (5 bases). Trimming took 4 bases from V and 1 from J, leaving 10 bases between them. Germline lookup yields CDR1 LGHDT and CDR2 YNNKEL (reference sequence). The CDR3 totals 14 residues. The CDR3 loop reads CASSPGTWNTEAFF. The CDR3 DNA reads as TGTGCCAGCAGCCCCGGGACCTGGAACACTGAAGCTTTCTTT.

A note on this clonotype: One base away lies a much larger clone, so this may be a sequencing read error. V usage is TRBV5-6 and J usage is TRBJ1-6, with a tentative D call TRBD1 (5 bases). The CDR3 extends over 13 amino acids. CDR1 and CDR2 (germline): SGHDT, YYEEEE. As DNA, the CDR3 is TGTGCCGGCAGCCTCTACAGGAATTCACCCCTCCACTTT. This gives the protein CAGSLYRNSPLHF.

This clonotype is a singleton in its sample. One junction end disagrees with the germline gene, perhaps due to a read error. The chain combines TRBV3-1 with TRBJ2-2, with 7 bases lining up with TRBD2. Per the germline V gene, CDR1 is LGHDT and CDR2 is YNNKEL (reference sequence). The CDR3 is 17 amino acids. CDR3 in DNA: TGTGCCAGCAGCCAAGAGTGGAGCGGGGAGGACACCGGGGAGATGTTTTTT. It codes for CASSQEWSGEDTGEMFF.